This T cell receptor beta chain was found in a study of shared clonotypes between healthy human individuals. Study context: CD8 memory received one plate per donor, CD8 naive two, CD4 memory three and CD4 naive three.

Recent vaccinations or acute infections were absent in the healthy HIV-negative adult donors. Here immunoSEQ multiplex PCR was the method, and the copy in TCRdb shows in-frame clones only, minus some. The data contain roughly 700,000 clones, 74% of them singletons. The CDR3 runs 14 residues. Germline V gene data show CDR1 as MNHEY and CDR2 as SVGAGI. V shed 6 bases and J shed 6 bases, with 15 bases lying between them. Sequences were obtained from memory CD4+ T cells sorted from blood. The subset was: CD45RA-negative fraction. J is TRBJ2-1 and V is TRBV6-5, with D tentatively TRBD2 (6 bases). This clonotype was obtained from a woman in her 30s in good health. The CDR3 coding sequence is TGTGCCAGCAGCAACGTGGCGGGACCCAATGAGCAGTTCTTC. It specifies CASSNVAGPNEQFF.